The entry below gives a single T cell receptor (beta chain) sequence along with its context. This sample was included in a study of T-cell memory formation after mild COVID-19. TCRdb analysed the 5' RACE reads with MiXCR anew, one entry per CDR3 protein. The repertoire holds 100,000 or so distinct CDR3 sequences, with around 10% as singletons. The germline V gene has CDR1 SEHNR and CDR2 FQNEAQ (reference sequence). The CDR3 is made up of 15 amino acids. V was trimmed by 4 bases and J by 6 bases, leaving 15 bases between them. The TCR comes from a man between 18 and 29 years old who had mild COVID-19 (a few samples of this study predate the infection). Cell type and time point are not known. Sequences were obtained from PBMCs or a T cell subset sorted from them (not recorded which). The chain combines TRBV7-9 with TRBJ2-2, with D perhaps TRBD1 (6 bases). The CDR3 DNA is TGTGCCAGCAGCTACTGGGACATTCGGTCCGGGGAGCTGTTTTTT. As protein: CASSYWDIRSGELFF.